These 4 T cell receptor beta chains originate from one sample sequenced in a study of PD-L1 blockade in urothelial cancer. The protocol was immunoSEQ multiplex PCR, while the TCRdb copy is restricted to in-frame clones and leaves out a portion. The data hold approximately 32,000 clones, with roughly 80% observed a single time. The sequenced sample was PBMCs, obtained around atezolizumab (anti-PD-L1) treatment. Every receptor here comes from a man between 65 and 85 years old with urothelial cancer.

This chain uses TRBV6-6 with TRBJ1-6, with D tentatively TRBD1 (6 bases). The germline gives CDR1 MNHNY, CDR2 SVGAGI (reference sequence). V was trimmed by 5 bases and J by 6 bases, leaving 11 bases between them. The CDR3 length is 14 residues. CDR3 in amino acids: CASSQGQINSPLHF. The CDR3 DNA reads TGTGCCAGCAGTCAAGGACAGATTAATTCACCCCTCCACTTT.

This clone was seen a single time. The chain recombines TRBV4-1 with TRBJ1-3, with 11 bases lining up with TRBD1. Per germline, CDR1 MGHRA and CDR2 YSYEKL. V gave up 1 base and J gave up 2 bases; unmatched junction bases: 7. The CDR3 runs 18 residues. DNA for the CDR3: TGCGCCAGCAGCCAAGCCCGGGACAGGGGGGGCCCTGGAAACACCATATATTTT. Its translation: CASSQARDRGGPGNTIYF.

The chain employs TRBV4-3 and TRBJ2-3; 7 bases line up with TRBD2. Germline CDR1 and CDR2: LGHNA and YSLEER. The CDR3 sequence is 15 residues long. V was clipped by 3 bases and J by 6 bases; unmatched bases: 9. CDR3 sequence (DNA): TGCGCCAGCAGCCAGCGCCCGACTAGCCGCGATACGCAGTATTTT. Translated: CASSQRPTSRDTQYF.

This chain links TRBV7-9 with TRBJ2-5; 7 bases are shared with TRBD2. This CDR3 has 14 residues. V shed 1 base and J 4 bases; nucleotides not matched to a gene: 3. Germline CDR1 reads SEHNR; CDR2 reads FQNEAQ (reference sequence). CDR3 region: CASSLGLAVETQYF. CDR3 bases: TGTGCCAGCAGCTTAGGCCTAGCGGTAGAGACCCAGTACTTC.